The entry below gives a single TCR beta chain sequence along with its context. Using its own MiXCR run on the reads, TCRdb lists one record per CDR3 protein. The sample contains about 10,000 distinct CDR3 sequences, about a fifth of which appear only once. This entry comes from a study of liver allograft versus peripheral blood T cells. Study-level information: The authors compared T cell receptor repertoires in transplanted livers with those in the peripheral blood of recipients.

Germline V gives CDR1 SGHDT, CDR2 YYEEEE. The CDR3 consists of 15 residues. J lost 2 bases, V lost 5 bases, and 6 bases had no gene match. The sequence was collected from a human patient who had a liver transplant. Some T cells could come from the graft donor. The genes are TRBV5-6 and TRBJ2-3, with 9 bases aligning to TRBD1. CDR3 sequence reads: CASRRDRASTDTQYF. The CDR3 nucleotides are TGTGCCAGCAGGCGGGACAGGGCCTCCACAGATACGCAGTATTTT. Drawing the rest from reference TRBV5-6 and TRBJ2-3, the complete variable domain is DAGVTQSPTHLIKTRGQQVTLRCSPKSGHDTVSWYQQALGQGPQFIFQYYEEEERQRGNFPDRFSGHQFPNYSSELNVNALLLGDSALYLCASRRDRASTDTQYFGPGTRLTVL.